These 19 T cell receptor beta chains were all obtained from the same sample, sequenced in a study of monozygotic twins with inflammatory bowel disease. TCRdb derives one entry per CDR3 protein from the 5' RACE reads, leaving out DNA. The clone table shows about 160,000 distinct CDR3 sequences, with the ten largest holding approximately 3%. Sequenced sample: blood. These receptors all come from a human donor with ulcerative colitis or Crohn's disease, or a healthy co-twin of an affected twin (not recorded which).

The chain recombines TRBV4-2 with TRBJ2-6; TCRdb returns TRBD1, unconfirmable since there is no DNA. The CDR3 runs 17 residues. Per germline, CDR1 LGHNA and CDR2 YNFKEQ. The CDR3: CASSQRDRGSGANVLTF.

V gene TRBV29-1 combines with J gene TRBJ1-1; TCRdb designates TRBD1, a call that cannot be tested without DNA. The germline V gene encodes CDR1 SQVTM and CDR2 ANQGSEA. The CDR3 runs 13 residues. The CDR3 here is CSVDLGQGTEAFF.

The rearrangement links TRBV27 to TRBJ2-1. The CDR3 length is 11 residues. The germline V gene encodes CDR1 MNHEY and CDR2 SMNVEV (reference sequence). CDR3 region: CASSLRNEQFF.

The chain links TRBV19 to TRBJ2-7; the TRBD1 assignment by TCRdb is unverifiable without DNA. Germline values: CDR1 LNHDA, CDR2 SQIVND (reference sequence). The CDR3 runs 15 residues. The CDR3 sequence is CASSIEESPDAEQYF.

The rearrangement joins TRBV20-1 to TRBJ2-1. The CDR3 consists of 11 residues. Germline CDR1 DFQATT, CDR2 SNEGSKA (reference sequence). The CDR3 region is CSARDPNEQFF.

The CDR3: CASSLRGSLWKEKLFF. This chain links TRBV6-5 with TRBJ1-4; the D call from TCRdb, TRBD1, cannot be confirmed without DNA. In germline, CDR1 is MNHEY, CDR2 SVGAGI. The CDR3 extends over 16 amino acids.

V and J are TRBV5-1 and TRBJ2-2; the D call from TCRdb, TRBD2, cannot be confirmed without DNA. The germline gives CDR1 SGHRS, CDR2 YFSETQ. The CDR3 has 15 amino acids. CDR3: CASEGTGGNNGELFF. Combining the CDR3 with reference TRBV5-1 and TRBJ2-2 gives the whole variable domain KAGVTQTPRYLIKTRGQQVTLSCSPISGHRSVSWYQQTPGQGLQFLFEYFSETQRNKGNFPGRFSGRQFSNSRSEMNVSTLELGDSALYLCASEGTGGNNGELFFGEGSRLTVL.

The chain recombines TRBV6-5 with TRBJ2-1; TCRdb outputs TRBD2, but without DNA this stays unchecked. The CDR3 contains 16 residues. Germline lookup yields CDR1 MNHEY and CDR2 SVGAGI. CDR3 amino acids: CASSYQGVASLEGQFF.

The chain recombines TRBV10-3 with TRBJ2-3. This CDR3 region has 13 residues. In germline, CDR1 is ENHRY, CDR2 SYGVKD. This CDR3 reads CAIRPAGTDTQYF.

The chain uses TRBV27 and TRBJ2-7; no DNA is available, so the TRBD1 call from TCRdb remains unchecked. Looked up from germline, CDR1 is MNHEY and CDR2 is SMNVEV (reference sequence). This CDR3 contains 14 residues. The CDR3: CASSPYRDSYEQYF.

The rearrangement links TRBV7-2 to TRBJ1-2; TCRdb outputs TRBD1, but without DNA this stays unchecked. The CDR3 covers 14 residues. In germline, CDR1 is SGHTA, CDR2 FQGNSA. The CDR3 spells CASSLEGQGHGYTF.

V usage is TRBV28 and J usage is TRBJ2-1; the D call from TCRdb, TRBD1, cannot be confirmed without DNA. Germline V gene data show CDR1 as MDHEN and CDR2 as SYDVKM. The CDR3 length is 16 residues. CDR3 sequence reads: CASYRTVDSSYNEQFF.

This sequence joins TRBV9 and TRBJ1-1. Germline V CDR1 and CDR2: SGDLS, YYNGEE. This CDR3 comprises 18 residues. The CDR3 loop is CASSVNPGLPYSNTEAFF.

The rearrangement links TRBV24-1 to TRBJ2-2; with no DNA, the TCRdb D assignment of TRBD2 cannot be verified. The CDR3 covers 15 residues. CDR1 KGHDR and CDR2 SFDVKD come from the germline V gene. CDR3 protein: CATSDLSLATGELFF.

V usage is TRBV20-1 and J usage is TRBJ2-2; TCRdb designates TRBD1, a call that cannot be tested without DNA. Germline V lookup: CDR1 DFQATT, CDR2 SNEGSKA (reference sequence). CDR3 length equals 13 residues. This CDR3 is CSAGRQNTGELFF.

The chain recombines TRBV19 with TRBJ2-6; the TCRdb call, TRBD1, lacks DNA for checking. The germline CDR1 and CDR2 sequences are LNHDA and SQIVND (reference sequence). The length of the CDR3 is 19 residues. The CDR3 loop is CASSIVRDTVYSGANVLTF.

This chain connects TRBV19 to TRBJ2-7; TCRdb indicates TRBD2, and absent DNA this call remains unverified. CDR1 and CDR2 from the germline V gene are LNHDA and SQIVND (reference sequence). This CDR3 has 21 residues. CDR3 residues: CASSISLKTSGRARRNYEQYF.

This chain connects TRBV5-1 to TRBJ2-1; the D call of TRBD2 rests on TCRdb alone, since no DNA is present to check it. Germline V gene sequence: CDR1 SGHRS, CDR2 YFSETQ. The CDR3 runs 18 residues. The CDR3 sequence: CASSLGREGNFPNHEQFF.

This chain uses TRBV24-1 with TRBJ2-7; TCRdb's D call of TRBD1 is untestable without DNA. Germline lookup yields CDR1 KGHDR and CDR2 SFDVKD. The CDR3 consists of 12 residues. CDR3 protein: CATGQETYEQYF.